The entry below gives a single TCR beta chain sequence along with its context. The PCR ran on 60 Vbeta and 13 Jbeta primers. Assay used: immunoSEQ multiplex PCR; TCRdb lists only in-frame clones, some missing. The sample lists 110,000 to 150,000 clones, roughly 80% occurring once. The data originate from a study of cytomegalovirus exposure and HLA in healthy donors. Trimming left V 4 bases short and J 0 bases short, with 10 bases between. Germline CDR1 SGDLS, CDR2 YYNGEE. There are 15 residues in the CDR3. This chain joins TRBV9 and TRBJ2-2; D is perhaps TRBD1 (5 bases). This TCR was sampled from a man aged 40-49 years in good health and CMV-seronegative. The sequenced material came from PBMCs. The CDR3 spells CASSPREPNTGELFF. Written as DNA, the CDR3 is TGTGCCAGCAGCCCCAGGGAACCGAACACCGGGGAGCTGTTTTTT.